This T cell receptor (beta chain) originates from a study of cytomegalovirus exposure and HLA in healthy donors. Overall study: A subsequent analysis reported that the 120 or so validation repertoires were produced on the same platform that had also been used for the roughly 700 first-cohort repertoires.

Using immunoSEQ multiplex PCR, the repertoire was profiled, and TCRdb retains in-frame clones only, with some absent. The sample has 150,000 to 200,000 clones, approximately 81% seen once. There are 12 residues in the CDR3. Losses at the gene ends were 0 bases for V and 8 bases for J; bases not matched to a gene: 0. Germline-derived CDR1 and CDR2 are SGHTA and FQGNSA. Concerning this clone: Its antigen is unidentified.

Findings and caveats of the study: Three chains linked to CMV were shown in vitro to be specific for CMV antigens. Some public TCRs appeared in many individuals, while most sequences were rare.

The donors belonged to the roughly 110-subject validation cohort, separate from the approximately 670-subject first cohort. V and J are TRBV7-2 and TRBJ1-2, with 7 bases that match TRBD1. Sequencing used PBMCs. This receptor was obtained from a man aged 30 to 39 in good health and CMV-seropositive. CDR3 region: CASSLAQGGYTF. The CDR3 DNA is TGTGCCAGCAGCTTAGCACAGGGGGGCTACACCTTC.